This T cell receptor beta chain derives from a study of T cells expressing NK-cell markers. Germline CDR1 is SGHRS and CDR2 is YFSETQ. The CDR3 covers 16 residues. TCRdb re-called the 5' RACE reads and shows each CDR3 protein once, DNA omitted. The data include roughly 380,000 distinct CDR3 sequences; the top ten clones carry 5.2%. The chain is built from TRBV5-1 and TRBJ2-2. The TCR comes from a man aged 18 to 69 in good health. Sequenced material: blood T cells: a sorted CD56 or NKG2C T cell subset, CD4+ or CD8+ T cells, or bulk PBMC T cells (not recorded which). CDR3 protein: CASSLARALNTGELFF.